This TCR beta chain was documented in a study of T cells in localized non-small cell lung cancer. Only in-frame clones appear in the TCRdb table, and some are missing; sequencing was by immunoSEQ multiplex PCR. Of 31,000 or so clones listed, around four fifths are singletons. Findings and limits, study-wide: Only one tumor region went through sequencing, so heterogeneity may still be there.

About this clone itself: Its antigen is currently unknown.

From germline, CDR1 is SGDLS and CDR2 YYNGEE. The V segment lost 3 bases and the J segment 6 bases; nucleotides outside the gene matches: 5. The CDR3 loop spans 14 amino acids. The TCR sequence derives from a male donor at least 60 years old with stage III squamous cell lung carcinoma. This chain connects TRBV9 to TRBJ1-2; TRBD1 matches 10 bases. The source was peripheral blood, collected before any cancer treatment. The CDR3 region has the DNA TGTGCCAGCAGCGGCCGGACAGGGGGGAATGGCTACACCTTC. Protein product: CASSGRTGGNGYTF.